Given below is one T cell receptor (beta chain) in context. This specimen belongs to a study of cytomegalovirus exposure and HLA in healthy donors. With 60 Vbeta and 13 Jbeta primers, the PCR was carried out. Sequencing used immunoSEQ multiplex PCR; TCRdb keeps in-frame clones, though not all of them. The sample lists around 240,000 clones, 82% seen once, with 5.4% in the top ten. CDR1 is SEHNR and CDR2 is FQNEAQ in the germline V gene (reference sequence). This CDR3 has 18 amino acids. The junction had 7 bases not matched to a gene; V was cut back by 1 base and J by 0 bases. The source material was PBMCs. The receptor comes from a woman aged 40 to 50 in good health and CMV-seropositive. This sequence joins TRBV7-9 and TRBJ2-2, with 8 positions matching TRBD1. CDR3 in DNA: TGTGCCAGCAGCTTAGGTAGGGGACAGGAGTCGAACACCGGGGAGCTGTTTTTT. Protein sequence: CASSLGRGQESNTGELFF.